Following are 24 T cell receptor beta chains from one sample sequenced in a study of sequential checkpoint blockade in melanoma. Treatment defined: randomized to nivolumab then ipilimumab (arm A) or the reverse (arm B). Sequenced by immunoSEQ multiplex PCR; TCRdb stores in-frame clones only, minus some. This table has about 21,000 clones, 80% to 90% appearing once. The sample in question was CD8+ T cells sorted from blood (inferred from file names), obtained from a patient given nivolumab and ipilimumab in sequence. The source of these receptors is a human donor with melanoma.

The chain recombines TRBV19 with TRBJ2-3; D possibly corresponds to TRBD2 (5 bases). The germline V gene has CDR1 LNHDA and CDR2 SQIVND (reference sequence). Between the trimmed V and J ends, which lost 5 bases and 5 bases, there was a span of 11 bases. This CDR3 spans 13 amino acids. CDR3 coding DNA: TGTGCCAGTAGTCATGACGGGGAAGATACGCAGTATTTT. It is translated as CASSHDGEDTQYF.

This chain links TRBV7-9 with TRBJ2-5; the D is unclear. The germline V gene has CDR1 SEHNR and CDR2 FQNEAQ (reference sequence). V was shortened by 4 bases and J by 2 bases, with 14 bases between the two germline ends. CDR3 length: 15 residues. The DNA for the CDR3 is TGTGCCAGCAGCTCCGTGTCAGGCTATCAAGAGACCCAGTACTTC. This codes for CASSSVSGYQETQYF.

The count of this clone is one. The rearrangement uses TRBV13 and TRBJ2-7; TRBD1 is a possible D gene (6 bases). Germline V gene lookup returns CDR1 PRHDT and CDR2 FYEKMQ (reference sequence). V lost 4 bases to trimming and J lost 5 bases, with 21 bases between them. The CDR3 extends over 16 amino acids. The CDR3 region has the DNA TGTGCCAGCAGCTCTTCTTTAATCCAGGGGTTCCACGAGCAGTACTTC. It codes for CASSSSLIQGFHEQYF.

This clone has just a few counts. V and J are TRBV4-2 and TRBJ1-2; 7 bases are shared with TRBD1. This CDR3 comprises 13 residues. Losses at the gene ends were 4 bases for V and 4 bases for J; bases not matched to a gene: 3. The germline V gene encodes CDR1 LGHNA and CDR2 YNFKEQ. CDR3 in amino acids: CASSPGQSYGYTF. CDR3 nucleotide sequence: TGTGCCAGCAGCCCGGGACAGAGCTATGGCTACACCTTC.

This sequence joins TRBV28 and TRBJ2-3; 10 positions match TRBD2. Germline loops: CDR1 MDHEN, CDR2 SYDVKM. After removal of 1 base from V and 4 bases from J, the junction contained 5 bases not matched to a gene. This CDR3 region has 16 residues. As DNA, the CDR3 is TGTGCCAGCAGTTTATTGACAGCGGGGGGGCCAGATACGCAGTATTTT. This translates into CASSLLTAGGPDTQYF.

The V call is TRBV19, the J call TRBJ1-2; the match to TRBD1 covers 7 bases. Trimming at V came to 4 bases and at J to 0 bases, leaving 11 bases not matched to a gene. This CDR3 spans 17 amino acids. CDR1 and CDR2 (germline): LNHDA, SQIVND (reference sequence). In nucleotides, the CDR3 is TGTGCCAGTAGTACCCAAATCGGACAGGCAACTAACTATGGCTACACCTTC. This translates into CASSTQIGQATNYGYTF. Looking up the rest from reference TRBV19 and TRBJ1-2 gives the full variable domain: DGGITQSPKYLFRKEGQNVTLSCEQNLNHDAMYWYRQDPGQGLRLIYYSQIVNDFQKGDIAEGYSVSREKKESFPLTVTSAQKNPTAFYLCASSTQIGQATNYGYTFGSGTRLTVV.

The chain links TRBV15 to TRBJ2-3; 9 bases map to TRBD2. Germline V CDR1 and CDR2: LNHNV, YYDKDF (reference sequence). CDR3 size: 17 residues. The ends lost 2 bases at V and 0 bases at J; junction bases unmatched: 6. The CDR3 DNA follows: TGTGCCACCAGCAGAACTATAGCGGGGGCTAGCACAGATACGCAGTATTTT. This encodes CATSRTIAGASTDTQYF.

This chain links TRBV7-2 with TRBJ2-7; no clear D gene. CDR1 and CDR2 from the germline V gene are SGHTA and FQGNSA. This CDR3 contains 12 residues. Trimming took off 4 bases at V and 2 bases at J, with 6 bases between the two ends. CDR3 coding DNA: TGTGCCAGCAGCTCCGACACCTACGAGCAGTACTTC. It encodes CASSSDTYEQYF.

The rearrangement links TRBV7-9 to TRBJ2-5; possibly TRBD2 for D (6 bases). Trimming cost V 3 bases and J 0 bases, with 14 bases left between them. The CDR3 is made up of 16 amino acids. CDR1 and CDR2 from the germline V gene are SEHNR and FQNEAQ (reference sequence). The CDR3 protein is CASSFSAGPYQETQYF. As DNA, the CDR3 is TGTGCCAGCAGCTTTTCTGCGGGGCCCTACCAAGAGACCCAGTACTTC.

This rearrangement joins TRBV9 to TRBJ2-1; possible D gene TRBD1, 5 bases. V dropped 3 bases and J dropped 12 bases, with 22 bases sitting between them. This CDR3 is 15 amino acids long. Germline assignment: CDR1 SGDLS and CDR2 YYNGEE. The CDR3 coding sequence is TGTGCCAGCAGCGCCGAAGGGGATAAGGGGTGGGGGCAGTTCTTC. This sequence encodes CASSAEGDKGWGQFF.

J is TRBJ1-3 and V is TRBV5-1, with unresolved D. Trimming removed 4 bases from V and 0 bases from J, with 17 bases in between. Germline V gene data show CDR1 as SGHRS and CDR2 as YFSETQ. This CDR3 contains 17 residues. DNA for the CDR3: TGCGCCAGCAGCCCTAACGAGCAAACTTACTCTGGAAACACCATATATTTT. It encodes CASSPNEQTYSGNTIYF. Combining the CDR3 with reference TRBV5-1 and TRBJ1-3 gives the whole variable domain KAGVTQTPRYLIKTRGQQVTLSCSPISGHRSVSWYQQTPGQGLQFLFEYFSETQRNKGNFPGRFSGRQFSNSRSEMNVSTLELGDSALYLCASSPNEQTYSGNTIYFGEGSWLTVV.

V gene TRBV20-1 combines with J gene TRBJ1-1; D unclear. Germline V gives CDR1 DFQATT, CDR2 SNEGSKA (reference sequence). The CDR3 sequence is 9 residues long. DNA of the CDR3: TGCAGCTCAAACAGTTGGGCTTTCTTT. It is translated as CSSNSWAFF.

V usage is TRBV11-2 and J usage is TRBJ1-2, with D unclear. Germline CDR1 reads SGHAT; CDR2 reads FQNNGV. There are 12 residues in the CDR3. V lost 5 bases and J lost 3, with 7 bases in between. CDR3 in amino acids: CASSLLHYGYTF. CDR3 sequence (DNA): TGTGCCAGCAGCCTCCTTCACTATGGCTACACCTTC. Supplemented by reference TRBV11-2 and TRBJ1-2, the full variable domain reads EAGVAQSPRYKIIEKRQSVAFWCNPISGHATLYWYQQILGQGPKLLIQFQNNGVVDDSQLPKDRFSAERLKGVDSTLKIQPAKLEDSAVYLCASSLLHYGYTFGSGTRLTVV.

This chain uses TRBV21-1 with TRBJ2-5; the D segment call TRBD2 is taken from the table without a DNA check. The J call is in doubt because the DNA end fits TRBJ2-7 better. TRBV21-1 is marked as a pseudogene. CDR3 length: 14 residues. In DNA form, the CDR3 reads TGTGCCAGCAGCACCGGACTAGCGTGCAGCGAGCAGTACTTC. Amino acid sequence: CASSTGLACSEQYF.

The chain links TRBV9 to TRBJ2-2; D possibly corresponds to TRBD1 (6 bases). Trimming took off 1 base at V and 0 bases at J, with 13 bases between the two ends. This CDR3 has 17 amino acids. The V gene's germline CDR1 is SGDLS and CDR2 YYNGEE. The CDR3 nucleotides read TGTGCCAGCAGCGTAACCCAGAGGACAGCGAACACCGGGGAGCTGTTTTTT. It specifies CASSVTQRTANTGELFF.

The chain couples TRBV28 to TRBJ2-7, with 8 bases aligning to TRBD1. This CDR3 spans 15 amino acids. Germline V CDR1 and CDR2: MDHEN, SYDVKM. The J segment lost 2 bases and the V segment lost 5 bases, leaving 8 bases of the junction unmatched. The CDR3: CASSQDRAGTYEQYF. The CDR3 DNA reads TGTGCCAGCAGTCAGGACAGGGCTGGCACCTACGAGCAGTACTTC.

The rearrangement links TRBV2 to TRBJ1-1; D is perhaps TRBD1 (5 bases). The CDR3 sequence is 14 residues long. Germline V gene data show CDR1 as SNHLY and CDR2 as FYNNEI. V lost 4 bases and J 0 bases, leaving 9 bases between the germline ends. The CDR3 DNA reads as TGTGCCAGCAGTGCTGGCAGGGTGAACACTGAAGCTTTCTTT. This codes for CASSAGRVNTEAFF.

In this sample, this clone turned up a few times. V and J are TRBV10-3 and TRBJ2-1, with TRBD1 matching 9 bases. Per the germline V gene, CDR1 is ENHRY and CDR2 is SYGVKD. V lost 1 base, J lost 2 bases, and 3 bases stayed unmatched. This CDR3 region has 16 residues. The CDR3 sequence: CAISELGQGPYNEQFF. DNA of the CDR3: TGTGCCATCAGTGAGTTGGGACAGGGACCCTACAATGAGCAGTTCTTC.

The chain couples TRBV9 to TRBJ2-7, with 7 bases matching TRBD1. Germline values: CDR1 SGDLS, CDR2 YYNGEE. CDR3 length equals 14 residues. The V gene end was trimmed by 4 bases and the J gene end by 2 bases; junction bases not matched to a gene: 6. CDR3 residues: CASSIRDSPYEQYF. Written as DNA, the CDR3 is TGTGCCAGCAGCATACGGGACAGTCCCTACGAGCAGTACTTC.

This chain uses TRBV7-9 with TRBJ1-1; D unresolved. The germline CDR1 and CDR2 sequences are SEHNR and FQNEAQ (reference sequence). V lost 5 bases and J 5 bases, leaving 18 bases between the germline ends. The CDR3 sequence is 15 residues long. DNA for the CDR3: TGTGCCAGCAGCCGAGAGAAGGGCCGGAGGACTGAAGCTTTCTTT. This encodes CASSREKGRRTEAFF.

The chain recombines TRBV10-2 with TRBJ1-6; the D gene is possibly TRBD1 (5 bases). The CDR3 contains 15 residues. The germline V gene has CDR1 WSHSY and CDR2 SAAADI. V lost 3 bases, J lost 2 bases, and 8 bases lay in between. The CDR3 nucleotides are TGCGCCAGCAGTGATCTGACAGCCTATAATTCACCCCTCCACTTT. This translates into CASSDLTAYNSPLHF.

The rearrangement uses TRBV6-5 and TRBJ2-1; TRBD2 matches at 7 bases. The CDR3 runs to 16 residues. Germline lookup yields CDR1 MNHEY and CDR2 SVGAGI. Losses at the gene ends were 0 bases for V and 5 bases for J; bases not matched to a gene: 7. CDR3 sequence (DNA): TGTGCCAGCAGTTACTCCTCCGGGGGGATCGACAATGAGCAGTTCTTC. Its protein product is CASSYSSGGIDNEQFF.

The chain carries TRBV18 and TRBJ1-3; D remains ambiguous. CDR3 length equals 16 residues. V gave up 0 bases and J gave up 1 base, with 10 bases separating them. Germline V CDR1 and CDR2: KGHSH, LQKENI. CDR3 DNA sequence: TGTGCCAGCTCACCACCCCGCGGGAGGTCTGGAAACACCATATATTTT. Protein product: CASSPPRGRSGNTIYF.

The chain employs TRBV4-3 and TRBJ2-7; no firm D call. Per germline, CDR1 LGHNA and CDR2 YSLEER. This CDR3 spans 15 amino acids. Deletions cut 0 bases from V and 4 bases from J, with 13 bases between. CDR3 sequence (DNA): TGCGCCAGCAGCCAAGATCTGGGCACGGCTTACGAGCAGTACTTC. This sequence encodes CASSQDLGTAYEQYF.